Presented here are 5 T cell receptor beta chains from one specimen sequenced in a study of T-cell reconstitution after alpha-beta-depleted transplantation in children. The TCRbeta library was prepared with unique molecular identifiers. MiXCR, run by TCRdb on the PCR reads, gives a single entry per CDR3 protein. The sample includes 550,000 to 600,000 distinct CDR3 sequences, 20% to 25% seen only once; the top ten take 13% to 15%. The sample here was PBMCs, mostly from graft donor cells, taken 360 days after TCRalphabeta/CD19-depleted stem cell transplant. These TCRs come from a boy under two years old who had a stem cell transplant for acute myeloid leukemia, so the T cells may come from the graft donor.

This clonotype came up a few times. The chain couples TRBV20-1 to TRBJ2-3; D might be TRBD2 (7 bases). V was shortened by 7 bases and J by 0 bases, with 17 bases between the two germline ends. The CDR3 loop spans 15 amino acids. Looked up from germline, CDR1 is DFQATT and CDR2 is SNEGSKA (reference sequence). CDR3 in amino acids: CSVTGASGSTDTQYF. The DNA for the CDR3 is TGCAGTGTCACGGGGGCTAGCGGAAGCACAGATACGCAGTATTTT.

Regarding this clonotype: This may arise from a read error, as a much more abundant clone is one base away. The rearrangement links TRBV7-7 to TRBJ2-1, with 8 bases that match TRBD1. CDR3 size: 15 residues. Germline V gives CDR1 SSHAT, CDR2 FNYEAQ (reference sequence). This chain's CDR3 is CASSKRTGTLDERFF. The CDR3 region has the DNA TGTGCCAGCAGCAAAAGGACAGGGACGCTGGATGAGCGGTTCTTC.

V and J are TRBV12-3 or TRBV12-4 and TRBJ1-1, with D maybe TRBD1 (6 bases). The CDR3 is 14 residues long. Trimming took 6 bases from V and 7 from J, leaving 18 bases between them. The chain's CDR3 is CASRYGQTTYEAFF. The CDR3 region has the DNA TGTGCCAGCAGATATGGACAGACAACCTATGAAGCTTTCTTT.

This clonotype was picked up many times. The CDR3 DNA reads as TGTGCCACCGCGTGGCTAGCGGGGGGGCCGTCCTACAATGAGCAGTTCTTC. Its translation: CATAWLAGGPSYNEQFF. V and J are TRBV27 and TRBJ2-1, with 12 nucleotides matching TRBD2. After removal of 10 bases from V and 1 base from J, the junction contained 11 bases not matched to a gene. CDR1 is MNHEY, CDR2 SMNVEV, per germline (reference sequence). The CDR3 runs 17 residues.

This clonotype came up a few times. This sequence joins TRBV6-6 and TRBJ2-2; D is ambiguous. This CDR3 is built from 13 residues. The germline CDR1 and CDR2 sequences are MNHNY and SVGAGI (reference sequence). V lost 5 bases, J lost 8 bases, and 12 bases lay in between. The chain's CDR3 is CASSRLPTGELFF. The CDR3 coding sequence is TGTGCCAGCAGTCGACTCCCCACTGGGGAGCTGTTTTTT.